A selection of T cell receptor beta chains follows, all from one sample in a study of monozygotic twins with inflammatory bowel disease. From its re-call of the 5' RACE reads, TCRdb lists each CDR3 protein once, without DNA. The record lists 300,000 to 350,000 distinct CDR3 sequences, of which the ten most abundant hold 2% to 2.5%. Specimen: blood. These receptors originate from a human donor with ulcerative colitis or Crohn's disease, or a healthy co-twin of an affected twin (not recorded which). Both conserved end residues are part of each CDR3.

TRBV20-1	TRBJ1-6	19	CSARPTGTGKILRNSPLHF
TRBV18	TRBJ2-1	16	CASSAQLAGGDNEQFF
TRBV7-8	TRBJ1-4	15	CASSGQGLTNEKLFF
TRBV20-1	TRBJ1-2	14	CSARDRDRSYGYTF
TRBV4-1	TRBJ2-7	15	CASSQERTAYYEQYF
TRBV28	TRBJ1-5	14	CASNRGTLGQPQHF
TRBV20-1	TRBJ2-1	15	CSAVGAGSSYNEQFF
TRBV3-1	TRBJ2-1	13	CASSQRPNNEQFF
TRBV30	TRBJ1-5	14	CAWSGRGGNQPQHF
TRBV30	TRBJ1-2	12	CAWSGGGEVIAF
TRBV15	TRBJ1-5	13	CATSRDRGQPQHF
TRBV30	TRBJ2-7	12	CAWSRASYEQYF
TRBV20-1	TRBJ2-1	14	CSARDGGGSNEQFF
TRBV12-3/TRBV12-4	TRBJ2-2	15	CASRPDRDAAGELFF
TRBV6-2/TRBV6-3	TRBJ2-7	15	CASSYTGTGAYEQYF
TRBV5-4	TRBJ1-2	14	CASSSQSGNYGYTF
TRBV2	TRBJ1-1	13	CASLREMNTEAFF
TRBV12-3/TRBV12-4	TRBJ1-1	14	CASSIRGLGTEAFF
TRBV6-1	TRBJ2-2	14	CASRPTGDSGELFF
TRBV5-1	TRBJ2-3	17	CASSSGTSGRLTDTQYF
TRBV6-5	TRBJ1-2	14	CASSYTDSIYGYTF
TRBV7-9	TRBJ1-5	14	CASSQTGLDQPQHF
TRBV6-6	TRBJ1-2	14	CASSHGQGAYGYTF
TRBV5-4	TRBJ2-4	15	CASSFDPYGKGIQYF
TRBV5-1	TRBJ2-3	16	CASSSLAGVGTDTQYF
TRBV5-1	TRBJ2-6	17	CASSTSDRPSGANVLTF
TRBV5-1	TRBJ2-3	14	CASSQLQVGDTQYF
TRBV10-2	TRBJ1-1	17	CASSESNQGYRNTEAFF
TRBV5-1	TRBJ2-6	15	CASADGNSGANVLTF
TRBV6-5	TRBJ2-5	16	CASSYTSGGQRETQYF
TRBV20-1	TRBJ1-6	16	CSARDTVVPQNSPLHF
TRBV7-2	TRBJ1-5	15	CASSPESRGNQPQHF
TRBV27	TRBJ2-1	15	CASSTREGNYNEQFF
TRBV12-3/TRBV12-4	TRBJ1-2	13	CASSPGQAYGYTF
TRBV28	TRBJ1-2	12	CATIHAGDGYTF
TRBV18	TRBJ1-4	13	CASSLGHTEKLFF
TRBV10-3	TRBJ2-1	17	CATALAVEISSYNEQFF
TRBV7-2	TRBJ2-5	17	CASSLVVGTSRQETQYF
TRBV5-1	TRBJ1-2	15	CASSLAGGSFYGYTF
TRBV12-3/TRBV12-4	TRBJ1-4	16	CASNWAQGRAGEKLFF
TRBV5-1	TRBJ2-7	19	CASSLSPGLAGANNYEQYF
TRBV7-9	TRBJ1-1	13	CASSLLTNTEAFF
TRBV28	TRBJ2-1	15	CAGKGGTSGKDEQFF
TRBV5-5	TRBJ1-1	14	CASSFTDTRTEAFF
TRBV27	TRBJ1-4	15	CASSLYLATNEKLFF
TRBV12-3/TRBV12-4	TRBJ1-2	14	CASSFIQGSSGYTF
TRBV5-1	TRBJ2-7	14	CASSLGDRGYEQYF
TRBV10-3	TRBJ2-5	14	CAISEGQGMKTQYF
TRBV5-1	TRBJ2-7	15	CASSLGLAGAYEQYF
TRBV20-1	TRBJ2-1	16	CSARLRTPSSYNEQFF
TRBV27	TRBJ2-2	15	CASSQSSGSIGELFF
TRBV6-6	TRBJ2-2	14	CASSRRGGTGELFF
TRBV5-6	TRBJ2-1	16	CASSLQVTRTPSEQFF
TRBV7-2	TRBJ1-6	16	CASSRPGGPTNSPLHF
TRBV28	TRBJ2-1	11	CASTINNEQFF
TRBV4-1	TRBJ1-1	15	CASSQEQGGATEAFF
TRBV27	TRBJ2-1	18	CASSLYWDRGALNNEQFF
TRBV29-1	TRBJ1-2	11	CSAAGDYGYTF
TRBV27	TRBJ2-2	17	CASSLASGTGNTGELFF
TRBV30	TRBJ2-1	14	CAWNRDRLYNEQFF